These 31 T cell receptor beta chains came from one sample sequenced in a study of cytomegalovirus exposure and HLA in healthy donors. This PCR relied on a set of 60 Vbeta primers and 13 Jbeta primers. Sequencing used immunoSEQ multiplex PCR; TCRdb keeps in-frame clones, though not all of them. Seen here are over 150,000 clones, roughly 84% observed once, and the top ten hold 0.2% to 0.3%. The sample taken for sequencing was PBMCs. These receptor sequences come from a girl less than two years old in good health and CMV-seronegative.

This rearrangement joins TRBV5-6 to TRBJ2-3; D remains unclear. V gave up 1 base and J gave up 3 bases, with 12 bases separating them. The CDR3 is 15 amino acids. Germline-derived CDR1 and CDR2 are SGHDT and YYEEEE. The chain's CDR3 is CASSLRRIVTDTQYF. CDR3 coding DNA: TGTGCCAGCAGCTTGAGGCGGATAGTTACAGATACGCAGTATTTT.

Points on this clone: Other DNA sequences from this sample encode an identical CDR3 as well. V gene TRBV9 combines with J gene TRBJ2-5; 8 positions match TRBD2. CDR1 is SGDLS, CDR2 YYNGEE, per germline. The CDR3 extends over 16 amino acids. The V gene end was trimmed by 0 bases and the J gene end by 1 base; junction bases not matched to a gene: 5. In nucleotides, the CDR3 is TGTGCCAGCAGCGTAGGGGGCCTAGCGGGCCAAGAGACCCAGTACTTC. This sequence encodes CASSVGGLAGQETQYF.

V usage is TRBV5-6 and J usage is TRBJ2-7; 7 bases match TRBD2. V was pared by 9 bases and J by 5 bases, with 14 bases of the junction left unmatched. Per the germline V gene, CDR1 is SGHDT and CDR2 is YYEEEE. CDR3 size: 14 residues. The CDR3 DNA sequence: TGTGCCACTAGCCGGGGGAGGGCCGAAAACGAGCAGTACTTC. Protein: CATSRGRAENEQYF.

The V call is TRBV7-8, the J call TRBJ1-2; weak D call: TRBD1 (6 bases). The V and J ends lost 5 bases and 4 bases respectively, with 17 bases between them. Germline CDR1 SGHVS, CDR2 FQNEAQ. CDR3 length: 15 amino acids. The CDR3 sequence: CASSPRSRQVYGYTF. For the CDR3, the DNA is TGTGCCAGCAGCCCGAGATCACGACAGGTCTATGGCTACACCTTC.

The chain joins TRBV7-8 to TRBJ2-3; a weak D match, TRBD2 (5 bases). V was pared by 3 bases and J by 0 bases, with 13 bases between. Germline assignment: CDR1 SGHVS and CDR2 FQNEAQ. CDR3 length: 16 amino acids. CDR3 protein: CASSLWESHSTDTQYF. The CDR3 DNA reads as TGTGCCAGCAGCTTGTGGGAGTCCCATAGCACAGATACGCAGTATTTT.

This chain connects TRBV6-5 to TRBJ1-2; 8 nucleotides match TRBD1. This CDR3 is built from 14 residues. Looked up from germline, CDR1 is MNHEY and CDR2 is SVGAGI. V lost 2 bases, J lost 5 bases, and 4 bases stayed unmatched. This CDR3 reads CASSYTGGKYGYTF. The CDR3 nucleotides read TGTGCCAGCAGTTACACAGGGGGAAAATATGGCTACACCTTC.

This sequence joins TRBV11-2 and TRBJ2-5; 10 nucleotides match TRBD2. The germline V gene has CDR1 SGHAT and CDR2 FQNNGV. The CDR3 length is 17 residues. V shed 1 base and J 2 bases; nucleotides not matched to a gene: 7. The CDR3 region is CASSLGSLAGVQETQYF. CDR3 DNA: TGTGCCAGCAGCTTAGGATCCCTAGCGGGGGTACAAGAGACCCAGTACTTC.

In DNA form, the CDR3 reads TGTGCCAGCAGTGGGGGGCAGAGGGATTACAATGAGCAGTTCTTC. This sequence encodes CASSGGQRDYNEQFF. The gene calls are TRBV2 and TRBJ2-1, with D tentatively TRBD1 (6 bases). Trimming removed 4 bases at V and 4 bases at J, with 14 bases between. Per germline, CDR1 SNHLY and CDR2 FYNNEI. The CDR3 extends over 15 amino acids.

The chain employs TRBV6-5 and TRBJ1-1; 9 positions agree with TRBD1. CDR3 size: 16 residues. Germline V gene sequence: CDR1 MNHEY, CDR2 SVGAGI. Trimming at V came to 3 bases and at J to 0 bases, leaving 5 bases not matched to a gene. The chain's CDR3 is CASSYTGGRVNTEAFF. CDR3 nucleotide sequence: TGTGCCAGCAGTTATACAGGGGGCCGAGTGAACACTGAAGCTTTCTTT.

In its sample, this clone was seen a few times. The chain is built from TRBV5-1 and TRBJ1-1; 7 bases align to TRBD1. The junction had 10 bases not matched to a gene; V was cut back by 4 bases and J by 1 base. CDR3 length equals 16 residues. Germline V gene data show CDR1 as SGHRS and CDR2 as YFSETQ. As DNA, the CDR3 is TGCGCCAGCAGCGGGACAGTCTCGTATGGGAACACTGAAGCTTTCTTT. Its protein is CASSGTVSYGNTEAFF.

V and J are TRBV12-5 and TRBJ2-1; TRBD1 matches at 7 bases. The ends lost 7 bases at V and 4 bases at J; junction bases unmatched: 10. In germline, CDR1 is LGHNT, CDR2 FRNRAP. The CDR3 has 15 amino acids. The CDR3 is CASAADRSMYNEQFF. CDR3 coding DNA: TGTGCTAGTGCCGCGGACAGGAGTATGTACAATGAGCAGTTCTTC. Using reference TRBV12-5 and TRBJ2-1 for the parts outside the CDR3, the full variable domain is DARVTQTPRHKVTEMGQEVTMRCQPILGHNTVFWYRQTMMQGLELLAYFRNRAPLDDSGMPKDRFSAEMPDATLATLKIQPSEPRDSAVYFCASAADRSMYNEQFFGPGTRLTVL.

The chain combines TRBV6-1 with TRBJ2-7; 7 nucleotides agree with TRBD1. V shed 4 bases and J 2 bases; nucleotides not matched to a gene: 11. Germline lookup yields CDR1 MNHNS and CDR2 SASEGT. The CDR3 spans 16 residues. CDR3 region: CASSGENRGWAYEQYF. CDR3 bases: TGTGCCAGCAGTGGGGAAAACAGGGGATGGGCCTACGAGCAGTACTTC.

This chain joins TRBV6-1 and TRBJ2-3; maybe TRBD2 (6 bases). The CDR3 has 18 residues. From germline, CDR1 is MNHNS and CDR2 SASEGT. Trimming took 1 base from V and 1 from J, leaving 18 bases between them. This chain's CDR3 is CASSEEGLGGLGTDTQYF. CDR3 sequence (DNA): TGTGCCAGCAGTGAAGAGGGGCTGGGGGGTTTGGGCACAGATACGCAGTATTTT.

This chain links TRBV19 with TRBJ2-1, with 9 bases that match TRBD2. This CDR3 has 15 residues. Germline trimming cut 4 bases from V and 3 bases from J; bases unmatched to any gene: 4. Germline CDR1 reads LNHDA; CDR2 reads SQIVND (reference sequence). The CDR3, as DNA: TGTGCCAGTAGTAATTTAGCGGGAGACTACAATGAGCAGTTCTTC. Translating it yields CASSNLAGDYNEQFF. The whole variable domain, remainder taken from reference TRBV19 and TRBJ2-1, is DGGITQSPKYLFRKEGQNVTLSCEQNLNHDAMYWYRQDPGQGLRLIYYSQIVNDFQKGDIAEGYSVSREKKESFPLTVTSAQKNPTAFYLCASSNLAGDYNEQFFGPGTRLTVL.

This clone was seen a single time. This sequence joins TRBV6-1 and TRBJ2-5; TRBD2 matches at 11 bases. From germline, CDR1 is MNHNS and CDR2 SASEGT. This CDR3 contains 19 residues. The junction had 12 bases not matched to a gene; V was cut back by 0 bases and J by 3 bases. The CDR3 DNA reads TGTGCCAGCAGTGAAGCCCTATCCCGACTAGCGGGGTTAAAAGAGACCCAGTACTTC. Its protein product is CASSEALSRLAGLKETQYF.

V gene TRBV7-9 combines with J gene TRBJ1-5, with D possibly being TRBD1 (5 bases). V lost 5 bases, J lost 5 bases, and 7 bases lay in between. CDR1 is SEHNR and CDR2 is FQNEAQ in the germline V gene (reference sequence). The CDR3 is made up of 12 amino acids. The CDR3 is CASSPGDQPQHF. The CDR3 DNA sequence: TGTGCCAGCAGCCCGGGGGATCAGCCCCAGCATTTT.

The chain carries TRBV7-2 and TRBJ2-3, with TRBD2 matching 7 bases. The CDR3 runs 15 residues. V was pared by 1 base and J by 5 bases, with 6 bases of the junction left unmatched. Per germline, CDR1 SGHTA and CDR2 FQGNSA. In DNA, the CDR3 is TGTGCCAGCAGCTTAGTCGGACTAGTTAAAGATACGCAGTATTTT. This sequence encodes CASSLVGLVKDTQYF. The full variable domain, its missing parts supplied by reference TRBV7-2 and TRBJ2-3, is GAGVSQSPSNKVTEKGKDVELRCDPISGHTALYWYRQSLGQGLEFLIYFQGNSAPDKSGLPSDRFSAERTGGSVSTLTIQRTQQEDSAVYLCASSLVGLVKDTQYFGPGTRLTVL.

This clone occurred once. The chain employs TRBV7-8 and TRBJ2-7; D is perhaps TRBD1 (5 bases). This CDR3 is built from 14 residues. Germline V gives CDR1 SGHVS, CDR2 FQNEAQ. V dropped 5 bases and J dropped 0 bases, with 11 bases sitting between them. The CDR3 DNA is TGTGCCAGCAGCGCCGGAACAGGCTCCTACGAGCAGTACTTC. It yields the protein CASSAGTGSYEQYF.

This rearrangement joins TRBV5-1 to TRBJ2-1; TRBD1 matches 10 bases. The CDR3 is 15 residues long. J gave up 10 bases and V 2 bases, and 9 bases lay outside the gene matches. Germline lookup yields CDR1 SGHRS and CDR2 YFSETQ. The chain's CDR3 is CASSLGTGAFLEQFF. For the CDR3, the DNA is TGCGCCAGCAGCTTAGGGACAGGGGCGTTTTTAGAGCAGTTCTTC. The full variable domain, rest sourced from reference TRBV5-1 and TRBJ2-1, is KAGVTQTPRYLIKTRGQQVTLSCSPISGHRSVSWYQQTPGQGLQFLFEYFSETQRNKGNFPGRFSGRQFSNSRSEMNVSTLELGDSALYLCASSLGTGAFLEQFFGPGTRLTVL.

Only one count was recorded for this clone. The chain recombines TRBV27 with TRBJ2-1; 8 bases match TRBD1. The CDR3 sequence is 15 residues long. V trimming: 2 bases; J trimming: 1 base; junction bases outside the gene matches: 1. CDR1 MNHEY and CDR2 SMNVEV come from the germline V gene (reference sequence). CDR3 sequence: CASSLDRGSYNEQFF. DNA of the CDR3: TGTGCCAGCAGTTTAGACAGGGGTTCCTACAATGAGCAGTTCTTC.

This clone has more than one count but fewer than ten. J is TRBJ2-1 and V is TRBV6-1; unclear D gene. CDR1 MNHNS and CDR2 SASEGT come from the germline V gene. Trimming shortened V by 5 bases and J by 2 bases, and 10 bases separated the two germline ends. This CDR3 has 14 amino acids. The CDR3 reads CASSSRRAYNEQFF. Here the CDR3 DNA reads TGTGCCAGCAGTTCACGTCGGGCCTACAATGAGCAGTTCTTC.

There are a few counts of this clone. The J gene is TRBJ1-2, the V gene TRBV6-6; possibly TRBD1 for D (5 bases). The CDR3 is 14 residues long. V lost 4 bases and J 0 bases, leaving 9 bases between the germline ends. Germline V gives CDR1 MNHNY, CDR2 SVGAGI (reference sequence). The CDR3 sequence is CASSLGGTNYGYTF. The CDR3 DNA is TGTGCCAGCAGTTTGGGGGGTACTAACTATGGCTACACCTTC.

This chain uses TRBV9 with TRBJ2-7; weak D call: TRBD1 (6 bases). V lost 0 bases and J lost 3, with 13 bases in between. The germline V gene has CDR1 SGDLS and CDR2 YYNGEE. The CDR3 runs to 15 residues. The DNA for the CDR3 is TGTGCCAGCAGCGTAGCTCCCACACAGGGCTACGAGCAGTACTTC. It is translated as CASSVAPTQGYEQYF.

The gene calls are TRBV27 and TRBJ2-3, with TRBD2 matching 9 bases. CDR3 size: 17 residues. Germline CDR1 reads MNHEY; CDR2 reads SMNVEV (reference sequence). J lost 1 base, V lost 6 bases, and 11 bases had no gene match. The DNA for the CDR3 is TGTGCCAGCAGCTCTACCCGGATAGCGGGGGGCACAGATACGCAGTATTTT. This encodes CASSSTRIAGGTDTQYF.

The rearrangement uses TRBV30 and TRBJ2-5; 11 bases fit TRBD2. The V gene's germline CDR1 is GTSNPN and CDR2 SVGIG (reference sequence). The CDR3 length is 18 residues. The V and J ends lost 5 bases and 5 bases, in that order; junction bases with no gene match: 19. The CDR3 DNA follows: TGTGCCTGGGCGGGACAGGGCAAACTAGCGGGAGTTGTGGAGACCCAGTACTTC. Translated: CAWAGQGKLAGVVETQYF.

V is TRBV9 and J is TRBJ2-6, with 7 bases matching TRBD1. Trimming took 4 bases from V and 2 from J; bases not matched to a gene: 15. Germline V gives CDR1 SGDLS, CDR2 YYNGEE. The CDR3 consists of 19 residues. The CDR3 region has the DNA TGTGCCAGCAGCACCCACCTGCGACAGGGTATGGCTGGGGCCAACGTCCTGACTTTC. It codes for CASSTHLRQGMAGANVLTF.

Notes on this clone: At one end, the junction sequence differs from germline, possibly due to a read error. The chain is built from TRBV4-1 and TRBJ2-3; 10 positions agree with TRBD2. This CDR3 is built from 19 residues. Looked up from germline, CDR1 is MGHRA and CDR2 is YSYEKL. The CDR3 DNA reads TGCGCCAGCACCCAAACCCCGGGACTAGCGCATCCTAGCACAGATACGCAGTATTTT. Protein product: CASTQTPGLAHPSTDTQYF.

J is TRBJ2-7 and V is TRBV7-2; 9 positions agree with TRBD2. CDR1 is SGHTA and CDR2 is FQGNSA in the germline V gene. CDR3 length: 15 residues. With 5 bases clipped from V and 0 bases from J, the junction kept 5 bases outside the gene matches. DNA of the CDR3: TGTGCCAGCAGCGCGAGCGGGGGGTACTCCTACGAGCAGTACTTC. Translated: CASSASGGYSYEQYF.

This chain uses TRBV6-5 with TRBJ1-6, with 9 bases fitting TRBD1. Trimming removed 5 bases from V and 10 bases from J; junction bases left unmatched: 0. In germline, CDR1 is MNHEY, CDR2 SVGAGI. The CDR3 spans 12 residues. DNA of the CDR3: TGTGCCAGCAGTACAGGGGGCTCACCCCTCCACTTT. Its translation is CASSTGGSPLHF.

The chain uses TRBV20-1 and TRBJ2-1, with D possibly TRBD2 on 5 matching bases. Trimming took off 6 bases at V and 9 bases at J, with 12 bases between the two ends. Germline V gives CDR1 DFQATT, CDR2 SNEGSKA (reference sequence). This CDR3 has 11 amino acids. The CDR3 DNA reads as TGCAGTGCGGGGATAGCGAGTGAGCAGTTCTTC. It codes for CSAGIASEQFF.

This chain uses TRBV4-3 with TRBJ2-3; 9 bases line up with TRBD2. CDR1 LGHNA and CDR2 YSLEER come from the germline V gene. CDR3 length: 14 residues. The J segment lost 8 bases and the V segment lost 1 base, leaving 4 bases of the junction unmatched. CDR3 coding DNA: TGCGCCAGCAGCCAAGGGCGGGGGGGTGGTACGCAGTATTTT. Translated, it gives CASSQGRGGGTQYF.